A selection of T cell receptor beta chains follows, all from one sample in a study of CXCR3-negative and CXCR3-positive naive CD8 T cells. Following a re-call of the 5' RACE reads, TCRdb has one entry per CDR3 protein and lacks DNA. The clone table shows 55,000 to 70,000 distinct CDR3 sequences, with the ten largest holding roughly 0.5%. The sequenced material came from naive CXCR3+ CD8+ T cells from blood. These receptors were collected from a human donor in good health. Some clones in this sample may be carry-over from other donors' samples. CDR3s include the opening cysteine and the closing phenylalanine or tryptophan. Rows give clone size only sometimes, using once, few, many, or a class for an expanded clone.

j_gene: TRBJ2-7; v_gene: TRBV28; abundance: .; CDR3aa: CASSDDSYEQYF
j_gene: TRBJ2-5; v_gene: TRBV2; abundance: .; CDR3aa: CASSEVGEETQYF
j_gene: TRBJ1-5; v_gene: TRBV20-1; abundance: .; CDR3aa: CSARASGTGGLQPQHF
j_gene: TRBJ1-1; v_gene: TRBV5-1; abundance: .; CDR3aa: CASSLDITEAFF
j_gene: TRBJ2-1; v_gene: TRBV12-3/TRBV12-4; abundance: .; CDR3aa: CASSTMTDNEQFF
j_gene: TRBJ2-1; v_gene: TRBV7-2; abundance: .; CDR3aa: CASSQTSGGAPEQFF
j_gene: TRBJ1-1; v_gene: TRBV14; abundance: .; CDR3aa: CASSQGTGENTEAFF
j_gene: TRBJ2-2; v_gene: TRBV7-8; abundance: .; CDR3aa: CASSLEASAGPTGELFF
j_gene: TRBJ2-1; v_gene: TRBV6-4; abundance: .; CDR3aa: CASSGGTKINNEQFF
j_gene: TRBJ2-3; v_gene: TRBV5-6; abundance: .; CDR3aa: CASSLSRTDTQYF
j_gene: TRBJ2-7; v_gene: TRBV15; abundance: .; CDR3aa: CATSGAGYEQYF
j_gene: TRBJ2-3; v_gene: TRBV28; abundance: .; CDR3aa: CASNFLGEAADTQYF
j_gene: TRBJ2-2; v_gene: TRBV2; abundance: .; CDR3aa: CASSYYVRVENTGELFF
j_gene: TRBJ2-7; v_gene: TRBV4-3; abundance: .; CDR3aa: CASSPDQTGMSYEQYF
j_gene: TRBJ2-1; v_gene: TRBV6-6; abundance: .; CDR3aa: CASYSGGGYNEQFF
j_gene: TRBJ1-3; v_gene: TRBV28; abundance: .; CDR3aa: CASSFGGNGNTIYF
j_gene: TRBJ2-3; v_gene: TRBV7-9; abundance: .; CDR3aa: CASSSSETSSTDTQYF
j_gene: TRBJ2-2; v_gene: TRBV4-3; abundance: .; CDR3aa: CASSQGSGRPSTGELFF
j_gene: TRBJ1-3; v_gene: TRBV7-9; abundance: .; CDR3aa: CASRDGTYHSGNTIYF
j_gene: TRBJ2-5; v_gene: TRBV6-5; abundance: .; CDR3aa: CASSYSPTARETQYF
j_gene: TRBJ2-3; v_gene: TRBV4-3; abundance: .; CDR3aa: CASSQDWASGSTDTQYF
j_gene: TRBJ1-5; v_gene: TRBV5-5; abundance: .; CDR3aa: CASSPTGPQPQHF
j_gene: TRBJ1-1; v_gene: TRBV25-1; abundance: .; CDR3aa: CASSDGIEAFF
j_gene: TRBJ1-2; v_gene: TRBV29-1; abundance: medium-sized; CDR3aa: CSVALTGASGYTF
j_gene: TRBJ2-1; v_gene: TRBV7-9; abundance: .; CDR3aa: CASSLVGDNEQFF
j_gene: TRBJ2-7; v_gene: TRBV12-3/TRBV12-4; abundance: .; CDR3aa: CASSLVSRITYEQYF
j_gene: TRBJ2-1; v_gene: TRBV29-1; abundance: .; CDR3aa: CSVGEGTYNEQFF
j_gene: TRBJ1-1; v_gene: TRBV2; abundance: .; CDR3aa: CASRGPGREGPTWNTEAFF
j_gene: TRBJ1-1; v_gene: TRBV29-1; abundance: .; CDR3aa: CSVLGYSNTEAFF
j_gene: TRBJ1-1; v_gene: TRBV15; abundance: .; CDR3aa: CATSPGELNTEAFF
j_gene: TRBJ2-7; v_gene: TRBV13; abundance: .; CDR3aa: CASSWGGEQYF
j_gene: TRBJ1-1; v_gene: TRBV5-1; abundance: .; CDR3aa: CASTTGQGLDEAFF
j_gene: TRBJ1-1; v_gene: TRBV5-1; abundance: .; CDR3aa: CASSLEQGGGTEAFF
j_gene: TRBJ2-7; v_gene: TRBV12-3/TRBV12-4; abundance: .; CDR3aa: CASSSPLSSYEQYF
j_gene: TRBJ2-7; v_gene: TRBV12-3/TRBV12-4; abundance: .; CDR3aa: CASSETGTVEFYEQYF
j_gene: TRBJ1-1; v_gene: TRBV7-2; abundance: .; CDR3aa: CASSPPAVVPYAFF
j_gene: TRBJ2-7; v_gene: TRBV11-2; abundance: .; CDR3aa: CASRGHTTYEQYF
j_gene: TRBJ1-2; v_gene: TRBV4-3; abundance: .; CDR3aa: CASSQDREGYGYTF
j_gene: TRBJ2-7; v_gene: TRBV6-4; abundance: .; CDR3aa: CASTWDRDYEQYF